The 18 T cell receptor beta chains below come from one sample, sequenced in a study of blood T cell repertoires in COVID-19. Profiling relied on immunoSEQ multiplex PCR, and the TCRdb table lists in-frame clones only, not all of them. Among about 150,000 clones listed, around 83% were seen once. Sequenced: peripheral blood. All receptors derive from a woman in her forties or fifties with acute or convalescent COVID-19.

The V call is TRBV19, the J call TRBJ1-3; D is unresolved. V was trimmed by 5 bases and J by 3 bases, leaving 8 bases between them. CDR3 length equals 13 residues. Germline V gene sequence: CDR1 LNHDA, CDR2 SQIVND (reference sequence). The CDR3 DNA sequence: TGTGCCAGTAGTTACGGCGGTGGAAACACCATATATTTT. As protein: CASSYGGGNTIYF.

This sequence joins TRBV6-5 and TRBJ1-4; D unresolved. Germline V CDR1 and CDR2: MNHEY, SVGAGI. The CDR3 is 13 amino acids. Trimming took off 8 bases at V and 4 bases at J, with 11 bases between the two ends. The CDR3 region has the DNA TGTGCCAGCCGGGAATACAATAATGAAAAACTGTTTTTT. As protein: CASREYNNEKLFF.

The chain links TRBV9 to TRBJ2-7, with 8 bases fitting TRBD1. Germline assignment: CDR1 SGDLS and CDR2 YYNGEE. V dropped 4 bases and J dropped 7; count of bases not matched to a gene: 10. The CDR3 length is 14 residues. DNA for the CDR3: TGTGCCAGCAGCCCGATGCAGGGGGCAGGAGAGCAGTACTTC. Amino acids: CASSPMQGAGEQYF.

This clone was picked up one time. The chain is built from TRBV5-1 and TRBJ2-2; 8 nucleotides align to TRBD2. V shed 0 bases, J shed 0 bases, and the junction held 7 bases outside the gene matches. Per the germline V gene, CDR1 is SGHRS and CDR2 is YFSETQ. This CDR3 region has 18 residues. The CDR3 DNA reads TGCGCCAGCAGCTTGGGACTACTACTAGCGGCGAACACCGGGGAGCTGTTTTTT. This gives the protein CASSLGLLLAANTGELFF.

The CDR3 sequence is CASSQGLAGGEQFF. CDR3 nucleotides: TGTGCCAGCAGTCAGGGACTAGCTGGAGGTGAGCAGTTCTTC. The chain carries TRBV11-3 and TRBJ2-1; 9 bases agree with TRBD2. Trimming took 6 bases from V and 9 from J; bases not matched to a gene: 9. The CDR3 loop spans 14 amino acids. Per germline, CDR1 SGHNT and CDR2 YENEEA.

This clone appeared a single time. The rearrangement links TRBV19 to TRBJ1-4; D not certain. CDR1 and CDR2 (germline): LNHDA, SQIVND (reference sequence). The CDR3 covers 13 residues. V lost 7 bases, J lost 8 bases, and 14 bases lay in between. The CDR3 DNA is TGTGCCAGTACAGACAAAGGTCGGGAAAAACTGTTTTTT. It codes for CASTDKGREKLFF.

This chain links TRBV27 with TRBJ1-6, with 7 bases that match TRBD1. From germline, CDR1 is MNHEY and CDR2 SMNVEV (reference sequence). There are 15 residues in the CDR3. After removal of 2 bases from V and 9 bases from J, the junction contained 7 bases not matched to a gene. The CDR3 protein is CASSLVRGYGSPLHF. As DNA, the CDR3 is TGTGCCAGCAGTTTAGTCAGGGGGTATGGTTCACCCCTCCACTTT.

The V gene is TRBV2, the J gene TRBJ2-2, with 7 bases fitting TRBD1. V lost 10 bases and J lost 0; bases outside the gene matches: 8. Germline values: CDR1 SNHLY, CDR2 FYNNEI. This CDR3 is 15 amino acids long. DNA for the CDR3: TGTGCCACAGGGGGACGGACTCCGAACACCGGGGAGCTGTTTTTT. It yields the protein CATGGRTPNTGELFF. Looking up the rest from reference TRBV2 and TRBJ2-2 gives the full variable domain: EPEVTQTPSHQVTQMGQEVILRCVPISNHLYFYWYRQILGQKVEFLVSFYNNEISEKSEIFDDQFSVERPDGSNFTLKIRSTKLEDSAMYFCATGGRTPNTGELFFGEGSRLTVL.

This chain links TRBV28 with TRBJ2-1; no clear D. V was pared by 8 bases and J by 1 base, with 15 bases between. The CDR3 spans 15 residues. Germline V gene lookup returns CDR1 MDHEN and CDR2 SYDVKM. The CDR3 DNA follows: TGTGCCAGCTCACGCGTAGCTGAGTCCTACAATGAGCAGTTCTTC. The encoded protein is CASSRVAESYNEQFF.

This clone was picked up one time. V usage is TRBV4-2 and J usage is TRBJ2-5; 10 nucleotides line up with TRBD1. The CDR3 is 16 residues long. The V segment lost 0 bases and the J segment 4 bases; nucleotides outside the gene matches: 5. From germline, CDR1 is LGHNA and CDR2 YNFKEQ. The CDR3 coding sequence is TGTGCCAGCAGCCAAGAAGGGACAGGGGCGGGAGAGACCCAGTACTTC. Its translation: CASSQEGTGAGETQYF.

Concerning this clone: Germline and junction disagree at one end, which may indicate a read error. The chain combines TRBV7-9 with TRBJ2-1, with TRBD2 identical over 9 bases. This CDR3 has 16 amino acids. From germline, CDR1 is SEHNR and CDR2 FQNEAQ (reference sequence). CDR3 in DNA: TGTGCCAGCAGTTTAGCGGGAGCGGGAGTATACAATGAGCAGTTCTTC. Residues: CASSLAGAGVYNEQFF.

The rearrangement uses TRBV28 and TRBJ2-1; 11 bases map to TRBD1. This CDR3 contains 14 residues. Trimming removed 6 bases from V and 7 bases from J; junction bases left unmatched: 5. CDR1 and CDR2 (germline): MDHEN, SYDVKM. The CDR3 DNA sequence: TGTGCCAGCAGGGGGACAGGGGGTTGGAATGAGCAGTTCTTC. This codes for CASRGTGGWNEQFF. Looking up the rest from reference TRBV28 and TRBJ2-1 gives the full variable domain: DVKVTQSSRYLVKRTGEKVFLECVQDMDHENMFWYRQDPGLGLRLIYFSYDVKMKEKGDIPEGYSVSREKKERFSLILESASTNQTSMYLCASRGTGGWNEQFFGPGTRLTVL.

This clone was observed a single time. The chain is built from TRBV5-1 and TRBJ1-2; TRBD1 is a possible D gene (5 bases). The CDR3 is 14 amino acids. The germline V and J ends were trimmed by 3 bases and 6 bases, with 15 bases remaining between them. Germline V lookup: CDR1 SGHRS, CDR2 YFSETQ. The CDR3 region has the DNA TGCGCCAGCAGCTCGGGGGGGACGTTGGATGGCTACACCTTC. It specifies CASSSGGTLDGYTF.

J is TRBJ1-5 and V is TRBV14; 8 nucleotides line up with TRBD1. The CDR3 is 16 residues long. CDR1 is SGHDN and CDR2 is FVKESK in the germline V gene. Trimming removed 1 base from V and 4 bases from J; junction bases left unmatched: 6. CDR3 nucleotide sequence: TGTGCCAGCAGCCAAGCCGGACAGGGACTAAATCAGCCCCAGCATTTT. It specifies CASSQAGQGLNQPQHF.

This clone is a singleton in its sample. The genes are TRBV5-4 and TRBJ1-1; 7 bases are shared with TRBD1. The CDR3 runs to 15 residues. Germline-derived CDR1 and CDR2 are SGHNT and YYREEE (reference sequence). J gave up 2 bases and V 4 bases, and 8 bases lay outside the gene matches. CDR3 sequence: CASSGNRGANTEAFF. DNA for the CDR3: TGTGCCAGCAGCGGAAACAGGGGTGCAAACACTGAAGCTTTCTTT.

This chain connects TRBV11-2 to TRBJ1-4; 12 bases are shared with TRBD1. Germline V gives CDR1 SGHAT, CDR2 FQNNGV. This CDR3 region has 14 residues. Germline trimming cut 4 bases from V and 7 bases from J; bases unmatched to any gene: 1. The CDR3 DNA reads TGTGCCAGCAGCTCGGGACAGGGGGCTGAAAAACTGTTTTTT. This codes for CASSSGQGAEKLFF.

The CDR3 region is CASSDPLGWTGPYTEAFF. The CDR3 nucleotides are TGTGCCAGCAGTGACCCCCTTGGGTGGACAGGGCCGTACACTGAAGCTTTCTTT. This sequence joins TRBV14 and TRBJ1-1; TRBD1 aligns across 8 bases. The V gene's germline CDR1 is SGHDN and CDR2 FVKESK. The CDR3 contains 18 residues. J lost 3 bases, V lost 6 bases, and 18 bases had no gene match.

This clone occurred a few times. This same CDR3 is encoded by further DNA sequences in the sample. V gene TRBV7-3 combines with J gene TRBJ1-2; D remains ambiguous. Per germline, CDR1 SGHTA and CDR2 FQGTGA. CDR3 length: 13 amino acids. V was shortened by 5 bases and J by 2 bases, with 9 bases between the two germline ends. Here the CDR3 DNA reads TGTGCCAGCAGCGAGGGAGCGAACTATGGCTACACCTTC. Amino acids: CASSEGANYGYTF.